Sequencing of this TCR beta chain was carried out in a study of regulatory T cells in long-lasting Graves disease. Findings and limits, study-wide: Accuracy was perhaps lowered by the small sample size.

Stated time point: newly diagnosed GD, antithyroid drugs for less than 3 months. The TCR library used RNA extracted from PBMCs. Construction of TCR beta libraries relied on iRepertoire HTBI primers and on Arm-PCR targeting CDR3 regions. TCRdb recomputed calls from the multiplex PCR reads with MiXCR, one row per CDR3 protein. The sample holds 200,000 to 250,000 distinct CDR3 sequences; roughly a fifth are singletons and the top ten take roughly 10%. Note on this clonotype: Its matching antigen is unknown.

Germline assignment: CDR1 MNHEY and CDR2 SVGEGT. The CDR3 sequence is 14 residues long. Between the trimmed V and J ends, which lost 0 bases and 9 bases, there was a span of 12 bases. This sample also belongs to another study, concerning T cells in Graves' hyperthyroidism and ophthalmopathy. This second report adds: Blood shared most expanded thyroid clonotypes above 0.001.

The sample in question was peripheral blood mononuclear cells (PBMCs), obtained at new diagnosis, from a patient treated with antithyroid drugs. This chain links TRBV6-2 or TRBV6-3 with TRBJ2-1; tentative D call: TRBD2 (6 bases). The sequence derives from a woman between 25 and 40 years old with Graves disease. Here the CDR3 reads CASSYSPNGGEQFF. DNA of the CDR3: TGTGCCAGCAGTTACTCTCCCAACGGGGGTGAGCAGTTCTTC.